The clone carrying this T cell receptor (beta chain) was observed at least ten times. The antigen is undetermined. The TCR beta libraries were generated through quantitative 5'-RACE incorporating molecular barcodes. TCRdb used MiXCR to reprocess the 5' RACE reads, holding one entry per CDR3 protein. The profile covers about 240,000 distinct CDR3 sequences, with approximately 12% appearing a single time and less than 7% taken by the ten largest. These data come from a study of CD8 T cells in ankylosing spondylitis. Study observations and caveats: A TCR beta motif of about eight highly homologous variants seemed to mark ankylosing spondylitis blood. Disease-linked clones proved CD8+ and comparatively uncommon in peripheral blood. Previously reported in reactive arthritis synovial fluid and blood were some of the motif variants.

Germline loops: CDR1 LGHDT, CDR2 YNNKEL (reference sequence). V was cut by 1 base and J by 10 bases, with 21 bases left in between. The CDR3 is made up of 16 amino acids. This receptor was identified in a male donor with ankylosing spondylitis or in good health (not recorded which). The gene calls are TRBV3-1 and TRBJ2-3; TRBD1 is a possible D gene (5 bases). Specimen: blood, either unsorted or a sorted T cell fraction (not recorded which). CDR3 in DNA: TGTGCCAGCAGCCAAGTCCTACAGGTGATCCCTAGATCGCAGTATTTT. Amino acid sequence: CASSQVLQVIPRSQYF.